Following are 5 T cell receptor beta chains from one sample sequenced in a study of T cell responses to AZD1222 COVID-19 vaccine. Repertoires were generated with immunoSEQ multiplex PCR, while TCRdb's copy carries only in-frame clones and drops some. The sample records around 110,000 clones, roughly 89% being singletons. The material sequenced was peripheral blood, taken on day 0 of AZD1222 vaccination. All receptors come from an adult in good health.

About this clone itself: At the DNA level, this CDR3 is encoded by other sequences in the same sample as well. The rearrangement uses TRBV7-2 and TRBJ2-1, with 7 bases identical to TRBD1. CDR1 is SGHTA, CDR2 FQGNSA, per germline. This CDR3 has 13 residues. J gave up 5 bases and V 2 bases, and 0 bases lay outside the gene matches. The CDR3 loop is CASSLTGDNEQFF. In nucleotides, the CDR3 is TGTGCCAGCAGCTTAACAGGGGACAATGAGCAGTTCTTC.

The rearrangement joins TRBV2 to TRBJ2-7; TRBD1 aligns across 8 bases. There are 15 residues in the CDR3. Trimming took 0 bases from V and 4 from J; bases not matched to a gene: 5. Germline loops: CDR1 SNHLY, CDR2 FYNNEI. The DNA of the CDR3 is TGTGCCAGCAGTGAAGCGTGGCAGGGGGCGTACGAGCAGTACTTC. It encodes CASSEAWQGAYEQYF.

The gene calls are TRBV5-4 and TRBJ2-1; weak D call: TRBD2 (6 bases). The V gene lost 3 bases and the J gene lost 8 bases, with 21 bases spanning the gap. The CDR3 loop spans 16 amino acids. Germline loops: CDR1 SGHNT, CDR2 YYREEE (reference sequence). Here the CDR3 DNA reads TGTGCCAGCAGCTCAAGGAGGGTGGAGGCGAAGGATGAGCAGTTCTTC. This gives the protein CASSSRRVEAKDEQFF. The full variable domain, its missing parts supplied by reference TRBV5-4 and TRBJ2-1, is ETGVTQSPTHLIKTRGQQVTLRCSSQSGHNTVSWYQQALGQGPQFIFQYYREEENGRGNFPPRFSGLQFPNYSSELNVNALELDDSALYLCASSSRRVEAKDEQFFGPGTRLTVL.

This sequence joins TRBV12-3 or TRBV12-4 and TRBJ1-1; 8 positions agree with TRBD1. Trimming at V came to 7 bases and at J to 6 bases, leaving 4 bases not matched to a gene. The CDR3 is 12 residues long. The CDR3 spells CASTGGRAEAFF. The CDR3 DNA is TGTGCCAGCACAGGGGGCAGGGCTGAAGCTTTCTTT.

The CDR3 reads CASSLGGISTDTQYF. The CDR3 DNA is TGTGCCAGCAGCTTAGGGGGAATCTCCACAGATACGCAGTATTTT. This sequence joins TRBV13 and TRBJ2-3; D uncertain. The CDR3 runs to 15 residues. Trimming took 0 bases from V and 2 from J, leaving 9 bases between them. From germline, CDR1 is PRHDT and CDR2 FYEKMQ (reference sequence).